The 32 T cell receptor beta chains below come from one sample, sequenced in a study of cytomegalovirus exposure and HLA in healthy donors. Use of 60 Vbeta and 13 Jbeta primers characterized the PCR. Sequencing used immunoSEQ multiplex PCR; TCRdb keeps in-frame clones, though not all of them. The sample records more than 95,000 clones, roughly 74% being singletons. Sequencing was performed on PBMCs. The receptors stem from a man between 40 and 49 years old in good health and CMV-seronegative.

DNA for the CDR3: TGTGCCAGCAGCTTATCCTACGTAGCGAACAGAGAGACCCAGTACTTC. Protein sequence: CASSLSYVANRETQYF. This rearrangement joins TRBV7-2 to TRBJ2-5, with a tentative D call TRBD2 (5 bases). The CDR3 runs 16 residues. Per the germline V gene, CDR1 is SGHTA and CDR2 is FQGNSA. Deletions cut 2 bases from V and 4 bases from J, with 17 bases between.

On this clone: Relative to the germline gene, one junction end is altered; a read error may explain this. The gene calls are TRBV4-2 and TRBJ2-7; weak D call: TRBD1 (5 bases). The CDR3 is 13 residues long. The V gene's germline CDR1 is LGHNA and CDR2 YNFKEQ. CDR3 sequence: CASSQKGEVDSAF. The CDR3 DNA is TGTGCCAGCAGCCAAAAAGGAGAGGTCGACAGCGCTTTC.

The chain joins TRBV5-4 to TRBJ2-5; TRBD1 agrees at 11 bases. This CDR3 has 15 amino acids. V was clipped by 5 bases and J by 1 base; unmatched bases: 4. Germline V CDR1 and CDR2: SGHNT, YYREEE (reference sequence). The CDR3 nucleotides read TGTGCCAGCAGACGGACAGGGGGCCCCCAAGAGACCCAGTACTTC. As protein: CASRRTGGPQETQYF.

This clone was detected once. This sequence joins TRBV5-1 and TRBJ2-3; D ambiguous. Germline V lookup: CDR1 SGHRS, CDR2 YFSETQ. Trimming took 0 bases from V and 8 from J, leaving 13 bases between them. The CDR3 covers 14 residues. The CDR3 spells CASSLDSTPGTQYF. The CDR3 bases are TGCGCCAGCAGCTTGGACTCGACCCCGGGTACGCAGTATTTT. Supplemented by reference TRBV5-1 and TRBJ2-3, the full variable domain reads KAGVTQTPRYLIKTRGQQVTLSCSPISGHRSVSWYQQTPGQGLQFLFEYFSETQRNKGNFPGRFSGRQFSNSRSEMNVSTLELGDSALYLCASSLDSTPGTQYFGPGTRLTVL.

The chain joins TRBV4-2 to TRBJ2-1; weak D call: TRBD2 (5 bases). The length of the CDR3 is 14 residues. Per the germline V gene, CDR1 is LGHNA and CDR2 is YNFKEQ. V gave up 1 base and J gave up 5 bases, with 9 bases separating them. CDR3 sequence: CASSQVGENNEQFF. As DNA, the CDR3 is TGTGCCAGCAGCCAAGTTGGGGAGAACAATGAGCAGTTCTTC.

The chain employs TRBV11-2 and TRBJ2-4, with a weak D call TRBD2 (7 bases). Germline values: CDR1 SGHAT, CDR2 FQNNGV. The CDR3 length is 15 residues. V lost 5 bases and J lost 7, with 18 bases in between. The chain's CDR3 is CASSIHREGGNIQYF. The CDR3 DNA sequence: TGTGCCAGCAGCATCCACAGGGAGGGGGGGAACATTCAGTACTTC.

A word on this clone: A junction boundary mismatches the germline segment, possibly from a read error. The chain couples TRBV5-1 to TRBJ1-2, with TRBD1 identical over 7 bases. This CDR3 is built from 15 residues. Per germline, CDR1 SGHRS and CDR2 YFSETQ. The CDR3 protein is CASSLFQGDNYVYTF. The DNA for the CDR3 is TGCGCCAGCAGCTTGTTCCAGGGGGACAACTATGTCTACACCTTC.

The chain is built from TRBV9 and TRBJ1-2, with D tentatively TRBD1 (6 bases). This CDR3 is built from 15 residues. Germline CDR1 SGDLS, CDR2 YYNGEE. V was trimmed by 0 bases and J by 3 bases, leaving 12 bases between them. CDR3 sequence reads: CASSVGGGGDYGYTF. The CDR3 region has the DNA TGTGCCAGCAGCGTAGGAGGGGGGGGCGACTATGGCTACACCTTC.

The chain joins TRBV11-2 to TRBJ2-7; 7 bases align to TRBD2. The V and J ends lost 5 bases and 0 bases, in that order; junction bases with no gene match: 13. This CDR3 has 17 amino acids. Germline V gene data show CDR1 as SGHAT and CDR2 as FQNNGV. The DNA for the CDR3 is TGTGCCAGCAGCCGACCGACCGCGGGGGAAGACTCCTACGAGCAGTACTTC. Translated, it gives CASSRPTAGEDSYEQYF.

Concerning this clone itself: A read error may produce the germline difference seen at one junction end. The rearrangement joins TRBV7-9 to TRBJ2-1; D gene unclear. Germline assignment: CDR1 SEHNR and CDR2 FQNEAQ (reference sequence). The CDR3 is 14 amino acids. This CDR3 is CSSSFVIAWDEQFF. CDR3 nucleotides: TGTTCCAGCAGCTTCGTGATAGCCTGGGATGAGCAGTTCTTC.

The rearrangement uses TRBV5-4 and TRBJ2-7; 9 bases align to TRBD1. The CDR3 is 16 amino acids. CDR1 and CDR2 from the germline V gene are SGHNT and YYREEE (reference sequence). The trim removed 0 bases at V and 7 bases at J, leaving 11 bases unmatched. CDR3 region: CASSLGGRTGAGEQYF. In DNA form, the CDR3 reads TGTGCCAGCAGCTTGGGAGGCAGGACAGGGGCAGGGGAGCAGTACTTC.

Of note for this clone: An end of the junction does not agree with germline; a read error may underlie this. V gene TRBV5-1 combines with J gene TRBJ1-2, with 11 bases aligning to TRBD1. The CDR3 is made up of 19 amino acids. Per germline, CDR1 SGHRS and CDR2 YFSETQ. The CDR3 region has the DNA TGCGCCAGCAGCACCCCTACGAGCCGGGACAGGGGGTCTAATTATGGCTACACCTTC. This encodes CASSTPTSRDRGSNYGYTF.

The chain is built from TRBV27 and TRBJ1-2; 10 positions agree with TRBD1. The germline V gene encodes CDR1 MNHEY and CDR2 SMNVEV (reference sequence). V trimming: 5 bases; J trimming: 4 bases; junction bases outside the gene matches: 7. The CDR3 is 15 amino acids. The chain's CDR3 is CASSARDRGFYGYTF. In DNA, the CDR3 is TGTGCCAGCAGTGCCCGGGACAGGGGTTTCTATGGCTACACCTTC.

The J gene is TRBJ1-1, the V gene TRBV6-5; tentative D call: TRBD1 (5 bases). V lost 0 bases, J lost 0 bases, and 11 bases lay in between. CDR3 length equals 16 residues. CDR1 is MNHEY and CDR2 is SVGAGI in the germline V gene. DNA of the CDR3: TGTGCCAGCAGTTACTCGATAAGGGGAATGAACACTGAAGCTTTCTTT. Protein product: CASSYSIRGMNTEAFF.

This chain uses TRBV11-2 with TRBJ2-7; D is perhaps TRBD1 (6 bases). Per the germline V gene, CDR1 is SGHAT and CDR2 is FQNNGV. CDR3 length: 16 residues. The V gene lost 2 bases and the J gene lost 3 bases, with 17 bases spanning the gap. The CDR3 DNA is TGTGCCAGCAGCTTACATCCCAGGACAGAGAACTACGAGCAGTACTTC. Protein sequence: CASSLHPRTENYEQYF.

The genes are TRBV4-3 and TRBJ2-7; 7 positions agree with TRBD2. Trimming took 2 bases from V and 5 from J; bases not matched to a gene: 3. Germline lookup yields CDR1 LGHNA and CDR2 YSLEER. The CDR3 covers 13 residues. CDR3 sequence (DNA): TGCGCCAGCAGCCAAATAGGGACTAACGAGCAGTACTTC. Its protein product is CASSQIGTNEQYF.

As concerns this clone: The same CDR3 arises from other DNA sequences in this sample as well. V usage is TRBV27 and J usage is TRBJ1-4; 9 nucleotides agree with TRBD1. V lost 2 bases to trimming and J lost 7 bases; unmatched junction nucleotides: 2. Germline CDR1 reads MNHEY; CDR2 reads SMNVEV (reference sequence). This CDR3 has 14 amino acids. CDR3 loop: CASSLRDRAEKLFF. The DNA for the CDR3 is TGTGCCAGCAGTTTAAGGGACAGGGCTGAAAAACTGTTTTTT.

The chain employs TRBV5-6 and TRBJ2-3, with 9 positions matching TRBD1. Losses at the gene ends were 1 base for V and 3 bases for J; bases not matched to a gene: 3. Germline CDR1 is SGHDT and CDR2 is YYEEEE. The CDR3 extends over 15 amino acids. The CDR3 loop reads CASSLWGQGTDTQYF. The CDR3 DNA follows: TGTGCCAGCAGCTTGTGGGGACAGGGTACAGATACGCAGTATTTT.

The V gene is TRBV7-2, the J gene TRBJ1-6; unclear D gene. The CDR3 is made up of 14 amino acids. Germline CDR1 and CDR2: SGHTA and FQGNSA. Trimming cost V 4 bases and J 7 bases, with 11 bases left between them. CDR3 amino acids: CASSSSGRNSPLHF. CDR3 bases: TGTGCCAGCAGCTCCTCTGGCAGGAATTCACCCCTCCACTTT.

CDR3 DNA: TGTGCCAGCAGTGACCGCTGGACAGGGCCAGCCCGCGGTGAGACCCAGTACTTC. Translated, it gives CASSDRWTGPARGETQYF. The chain links TRBV28 to TRBJ2-5; 8 bases are shared with TRBD1. CDR1 and CDR2 from the germline V gene are MDHEN and SYDVKM. This CDR3 comprises 18 residues. The ends lost 5 bases at V and 5 bases at J; junction bases unmatched: 19.

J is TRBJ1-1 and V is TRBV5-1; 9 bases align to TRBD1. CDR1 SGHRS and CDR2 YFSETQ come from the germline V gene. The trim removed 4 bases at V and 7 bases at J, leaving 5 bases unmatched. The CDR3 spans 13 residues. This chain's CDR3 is CASSMGTGLEAFF. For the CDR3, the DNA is TGCGCCAGCAGCATGGGGACAGGGCTTGAAGCTTTCTTT.

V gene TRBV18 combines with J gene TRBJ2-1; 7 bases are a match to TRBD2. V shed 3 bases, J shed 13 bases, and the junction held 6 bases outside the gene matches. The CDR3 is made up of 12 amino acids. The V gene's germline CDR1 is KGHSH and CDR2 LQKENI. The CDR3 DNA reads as TGTGCCAGCTCACCGGGACTAAGTCTTCAGTTCTTC. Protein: CASSPGLSLQFF.

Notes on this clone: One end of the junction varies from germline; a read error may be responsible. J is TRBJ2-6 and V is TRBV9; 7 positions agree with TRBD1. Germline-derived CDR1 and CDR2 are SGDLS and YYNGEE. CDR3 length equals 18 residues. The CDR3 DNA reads TGTGCCAGCAGCGCTCCAGGGGGACGCGACTCTGGGGCCAACGGCCTGACTTTC. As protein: CASSAPGGRDSGANGLTF.

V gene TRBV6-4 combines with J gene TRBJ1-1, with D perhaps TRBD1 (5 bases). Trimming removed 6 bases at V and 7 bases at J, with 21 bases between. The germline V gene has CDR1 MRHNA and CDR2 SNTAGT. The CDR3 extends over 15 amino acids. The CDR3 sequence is CASSPGGGVTREAFF. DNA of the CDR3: TGTGCCAGCAGCCCCGGGGGAGGGGTAACACGTGAAGCTTTCTTT.

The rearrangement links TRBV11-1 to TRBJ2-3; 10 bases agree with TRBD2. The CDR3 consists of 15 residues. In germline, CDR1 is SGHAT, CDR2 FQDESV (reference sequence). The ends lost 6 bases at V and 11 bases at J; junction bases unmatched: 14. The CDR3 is CASRPGLALGDGQYF. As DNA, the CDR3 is TGTGCCAGCAGGCCGGGACTAGCGCTGGGGGATGGGCAGTATTTT.

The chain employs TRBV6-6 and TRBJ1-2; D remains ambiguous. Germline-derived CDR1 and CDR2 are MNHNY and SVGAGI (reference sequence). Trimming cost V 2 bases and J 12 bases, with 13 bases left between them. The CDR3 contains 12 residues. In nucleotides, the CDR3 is TGTGCCAGCAGTTACCCCGAACGGGTGCACACCTTC. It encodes CASSYPERVHTF.

The CDR3: CAIGDGGSPQHF. In DNA, the CDR3 is TGTGCCATCGGCGACGGCGGATCGCCCCAGCATTTT. The genes are TRBV10-3 and TRBJ1-5; D uncertain. V was clipped by 8 bases and J by 9 bases, with 14 bases between them. Germline V gene sequence: CDR1 ENHRY, CDR2 SYGVKD. The CDR3 extends over 12 amino acids.

Here the CDR3 DNA reads TGTGCCAGCTCGTCACTAGCGGGGATGGAGACCCAGTACTTC. It codes for CASSSLAGMETQYF. The V call is TRBV18, the J call TRBJ2-5; 10 bases fit TRBD2. Germline-derived CDR1 and CDR2 are KGHSH and LQKENI. The V segment lost 6 bases and the J segment 5 bases; nucleotides outside the gene matches: 6. This CDR3 spans 14 amino acids.

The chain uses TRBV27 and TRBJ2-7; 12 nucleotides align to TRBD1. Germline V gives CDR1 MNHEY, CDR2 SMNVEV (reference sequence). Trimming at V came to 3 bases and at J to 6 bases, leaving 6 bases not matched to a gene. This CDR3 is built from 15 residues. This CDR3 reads CASSFIGTGGGEQYF. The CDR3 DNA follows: TGTGCCAGCAGTTTCATTGGGACAGGGGGCGGCGAGCAGTACTTC.

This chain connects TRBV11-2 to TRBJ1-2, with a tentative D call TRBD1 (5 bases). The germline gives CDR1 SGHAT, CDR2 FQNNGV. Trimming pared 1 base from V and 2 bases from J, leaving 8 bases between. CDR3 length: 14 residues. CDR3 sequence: CASSLAGDNYGYTF. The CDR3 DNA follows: TGTGCCAGCAGCTTAGCGGGGGACAACTATGGCTACACCTTC.

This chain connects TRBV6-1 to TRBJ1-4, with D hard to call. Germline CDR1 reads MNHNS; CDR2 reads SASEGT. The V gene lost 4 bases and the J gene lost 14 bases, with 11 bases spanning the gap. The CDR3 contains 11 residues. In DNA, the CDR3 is TGTGCCAGCAGTGTTCCGCTTGCGCTGTTTTTT. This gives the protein CASSVPLALFF.

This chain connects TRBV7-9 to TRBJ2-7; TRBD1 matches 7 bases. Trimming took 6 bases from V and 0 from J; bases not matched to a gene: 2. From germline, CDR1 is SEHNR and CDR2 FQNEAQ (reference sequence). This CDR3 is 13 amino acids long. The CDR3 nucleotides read TGTGCCAGCAGGGGACAGTACTCCTACGAGCAGTACTTC. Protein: CASRGQYSYEQYF.